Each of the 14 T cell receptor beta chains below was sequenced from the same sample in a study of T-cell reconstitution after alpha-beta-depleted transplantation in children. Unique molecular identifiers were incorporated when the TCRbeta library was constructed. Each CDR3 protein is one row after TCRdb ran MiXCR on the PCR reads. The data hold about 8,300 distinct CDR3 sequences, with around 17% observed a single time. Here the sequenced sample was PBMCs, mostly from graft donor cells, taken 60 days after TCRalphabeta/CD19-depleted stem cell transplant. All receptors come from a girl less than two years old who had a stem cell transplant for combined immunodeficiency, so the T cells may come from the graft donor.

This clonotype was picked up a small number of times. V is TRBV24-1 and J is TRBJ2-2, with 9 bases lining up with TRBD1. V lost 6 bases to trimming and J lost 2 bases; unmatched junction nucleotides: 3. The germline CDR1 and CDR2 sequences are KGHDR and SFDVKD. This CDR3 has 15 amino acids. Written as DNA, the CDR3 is TGTGCCACCAGTCGGGACAGGGATAACACCGGGGAGCTGTTTTTT. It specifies CATSRDRDNTGELFF.

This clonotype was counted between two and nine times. The CDR3 bases are TGCGCCAGCAGCGATAAACGGGGGGGCAATGAGCAGTTCTTC. This gives the protein CASSDKRGGNEQFF. The chain is built from TRBV5-1 and TRBJ2-1; 8 bases map to TRBD2. Losses at the gene ends were 4 bases for V and 6 bases for J; bases not matched to a gene: 6. CDR3 length: 14 residues. Germline CDR1 is SGHRS and CDR2 is YFSETQ.

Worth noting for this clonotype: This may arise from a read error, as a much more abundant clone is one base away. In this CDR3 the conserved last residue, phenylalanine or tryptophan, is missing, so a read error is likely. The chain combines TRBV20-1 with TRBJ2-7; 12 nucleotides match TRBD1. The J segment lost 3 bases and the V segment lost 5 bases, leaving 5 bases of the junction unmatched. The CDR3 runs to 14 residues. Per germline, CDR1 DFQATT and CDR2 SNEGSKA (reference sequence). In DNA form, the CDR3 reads TGCAGTGCTTCCGGGACAGGGGGCAACTACGAGCAGTACTCC. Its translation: CSASGTGGNYEQYS.

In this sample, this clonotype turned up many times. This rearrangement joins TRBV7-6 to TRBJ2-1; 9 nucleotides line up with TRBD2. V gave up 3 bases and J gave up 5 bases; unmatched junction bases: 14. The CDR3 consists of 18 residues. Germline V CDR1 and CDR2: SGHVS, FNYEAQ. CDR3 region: CASSFSGSGLAGNNEQFF. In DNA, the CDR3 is TGTGCCAGCAGCTTCTCGGGGTCGGGGCTAGCGGGAAACAATGAGCAGTTCTTC.

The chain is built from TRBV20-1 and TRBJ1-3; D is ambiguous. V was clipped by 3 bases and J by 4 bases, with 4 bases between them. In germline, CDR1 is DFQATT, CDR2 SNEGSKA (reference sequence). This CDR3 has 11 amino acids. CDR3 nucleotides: TGCAGTGCTAGTCAGGGAAACACCATATATTTT. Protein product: CSASQGNTIYF.

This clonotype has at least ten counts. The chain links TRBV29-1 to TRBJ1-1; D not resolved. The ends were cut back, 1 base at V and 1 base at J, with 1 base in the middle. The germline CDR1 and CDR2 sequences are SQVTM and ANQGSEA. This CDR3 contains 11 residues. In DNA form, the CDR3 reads TGCAGCGTTGAAGGGAACACTGAAGCTTTCTTT. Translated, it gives CSVEGNTEAFF.

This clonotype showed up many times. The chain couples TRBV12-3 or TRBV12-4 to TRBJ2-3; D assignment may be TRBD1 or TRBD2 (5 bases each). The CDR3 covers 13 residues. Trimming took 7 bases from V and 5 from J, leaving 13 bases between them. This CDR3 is CASIRGGGDTQYF. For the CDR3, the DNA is TGTGCCAGCATTCGAGGTGGGGGAGATACGCAGTATTTT.

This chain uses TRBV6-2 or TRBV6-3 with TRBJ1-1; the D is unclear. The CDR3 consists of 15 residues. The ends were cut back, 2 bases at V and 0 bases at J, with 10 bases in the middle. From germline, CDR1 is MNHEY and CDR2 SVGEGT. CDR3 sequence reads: CASSYPGRLNTEAFF. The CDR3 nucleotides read TGTGCCAGCAGTTACCCCGGACGGTTGAACACTGAAGCTTTCTTT.

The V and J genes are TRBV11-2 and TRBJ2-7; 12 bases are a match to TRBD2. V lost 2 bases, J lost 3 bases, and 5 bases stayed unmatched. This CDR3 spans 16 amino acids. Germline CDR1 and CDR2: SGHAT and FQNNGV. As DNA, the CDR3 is TGTGCCAGCAGCTTATCTAGCGGGAGGGCCAGCTACGAGCAGTACTTC. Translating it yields CASSLSSGRASYEQYF.

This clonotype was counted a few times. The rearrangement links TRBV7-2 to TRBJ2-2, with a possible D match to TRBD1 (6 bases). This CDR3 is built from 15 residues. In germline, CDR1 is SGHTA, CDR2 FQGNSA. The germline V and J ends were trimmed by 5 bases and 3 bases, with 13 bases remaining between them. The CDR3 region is CASSMTGTDTGELFF. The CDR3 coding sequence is TGTGCCAGCAGCATGACAGGAACGGACACCGGGGAGCTGTTTTTT.

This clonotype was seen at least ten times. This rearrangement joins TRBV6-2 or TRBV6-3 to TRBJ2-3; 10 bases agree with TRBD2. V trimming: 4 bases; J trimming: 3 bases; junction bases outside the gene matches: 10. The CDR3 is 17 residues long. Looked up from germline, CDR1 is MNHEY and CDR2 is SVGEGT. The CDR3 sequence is CASSFERGGLWTDTQYF. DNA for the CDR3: TGTGCCAGCAGTTTCGAGCGGGGGGGCCTGTGGACAGATACGCAGTATTTT.

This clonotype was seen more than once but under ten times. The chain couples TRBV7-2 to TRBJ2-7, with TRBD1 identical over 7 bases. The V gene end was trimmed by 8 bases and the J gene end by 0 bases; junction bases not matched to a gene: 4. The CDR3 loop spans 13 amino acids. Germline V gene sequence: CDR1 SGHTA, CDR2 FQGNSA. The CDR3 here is CASARDSSYEQYF. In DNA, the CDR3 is TGTGCCAGCGCCCGGGACAGCTCCTACGAGCAGTACTTC.

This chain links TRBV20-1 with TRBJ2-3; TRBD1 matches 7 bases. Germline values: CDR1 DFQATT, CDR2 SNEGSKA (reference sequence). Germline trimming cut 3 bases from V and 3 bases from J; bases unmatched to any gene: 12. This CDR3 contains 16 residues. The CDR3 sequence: CSASLDRLKGTDTQYF. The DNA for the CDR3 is TGCAGTGCTAGCCTGGACAGGCTTAAAGGGACAGATACGCAGTATTTT.

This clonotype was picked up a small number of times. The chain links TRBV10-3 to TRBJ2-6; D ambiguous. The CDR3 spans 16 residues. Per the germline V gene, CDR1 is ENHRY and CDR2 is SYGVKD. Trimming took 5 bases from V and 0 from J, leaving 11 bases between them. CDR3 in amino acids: CAISFLAVSGANVLTF. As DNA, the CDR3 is TGTGCCATCAGTTTTTTGGCCGTCTCTGGGGCCAACGTCCTGACTTTC.